This T cell receptor beta chain was captured in a study of a mutant IDH1 vaccine in newly diagnosed glioma. The CDR3 runs to 13 residues. V lost 8 bases, J lost 4 bases, and 14 bases lay in between. Germline values: CDR1 MNHNS, CDR2 SASEGT. Clones were sequenced by immunoSEQ multiplex PCR, and TCRdb holds only the in-frame ones, with some missing. The sample gives 29,000 or so clones, roughly 76% of which show up once; approximately 8% is in the top ten. Sample time point: week 35, safety follow-up. Every vaccine dose comprised 300 ug of mutant IDH1 20-mer peptide plus topical imiquimod. With respect to this clone: Its antigen is not known.

Here the sequenced sample was PBMCs, taken from a glioma patient whose treatment included an IDH1 peptide vaccine. The chain has TRBV6-1 and TRBJ1-1; no firm D call. This TCR came from a middle-aged man with glioma. The CDR3 region has the DNA TGTGCCAGCCGAGAACAGACACGCACTGAAGCTTTCTTT. It is translated as CASREQTRTEAFF.